Listed here are 31 T cell receptor beta chains from one sample, sequenced in a study of CD8 T cells in ankylosing spondylitis. Study results and caveats: What seemed typical of ankylosing spondylitis blood was a TCR beta motif built from about eight highly homologous variants.

TCRdb called the 5' RACE reads again in MiXCR, with one record for every CDR3 protein. The table has a few hundred thousand distinct CDR3 sequences, roughly 8% seen once; the top ten hold more than 12%. What these receptors recognize is not known. Source material: blood, either unsorted or a sorted T cell fraction (not recorded which). The origin of the receptors is a male donor with ankylosing spondylitis.

The chain has TRBV3-1 and TRBJ2-5, with D unresolved. Germline V gene data show CDR1 as LGHDT and CDR2 as YNNKEL (reference sequence). V was shortened by 8 bases and J by 4 bases, with 8 bases between the two germline ends. This CDR3 spans 11 amino acids. The CDR3 nucleotides read TGTGCCAGCCCCTACTCAGAGACCCAGTACTTC. This sequence encodes CASPYSETQYF.

The V and J genes are TRBV12-3 or TRBV12-4 and TRBJ2-2; D may be TRBD1 (6 bases). V was trimmed by 5 bases and J by 3 bases, leaving 10 bases between them. There are 14 residues in the CDR3. The CDR3 DNA reads as TGTGCCAGCAGTATCGGACAGTACACCGGGGAGCTGTTTTTT. It specifies CASSIGQYTGELFF.

For this clonotype: A read error may account for a junction end that differs from germline. The chain has TRBV20-1 and TRBJ2-7, with a possible D match to TRBD2 (6 bases). Germline CDR1 DFQATT, CDR2 SNEGSKA (reference sequence). This CDR3 is built from 14 residues. CDR3 nucleotides: TGCGGTGCTGGATATGAACTAGCTGTCTACGAGCAGTACTTC. Amino acid sequence: CGAGYELAVYEQYF.

The chain has TRBV12-3 or TRBV12-4 and TRBJ2-3; possibly TRBD2 for D (6 bases). This CDR3 contains 16 residues. V lost 6 bases and J 3 bases, leaving 19 bases between the germline ends. CDR3 DNA: TGTGCCAGCAGGGGACCGACTAGTCACTCGACAGATACGCAGTATTTT. This gives the protein CASRGPTSHSTDTQYF.

The chain links TRBV4-1 to TRBJ2-7; 8 bases agree with TRBD2. The V gene's germline CDR1 is MGHRA and CDR2 YSYEKL. The CDR3 sequence is 14 residues long. The V gene end was trimmed by 4 bases and the J gene end by 2 bases; junction bases not matched to a gene: 4. The CDR3 sequence is CASSPFGRAYEQYF. CDR3 coding DNA: TGCGCCAGCAGCCCTTTCGGGAGGGCCTACGAGCAGTACTTC.

This clonotype showed up just a few times. The gene calls are TRBV11-2 and TRBJ1-2; 10 bases align to TRBD1. V dropped 2 bases and J dropped 3; count of bases not matched to a gene: 3. CDR1 and CDR2 from the germline V gene are SGHAT and FQNNGV. The CDR3 has 15 residues. DNA of the CDR3: TGTGCCAGCAGCTTATGGACAGGGGGGGACTATGGCTACACCTTC. This codes for CASSLWTGGDYGYTF.

In its sample, this clonotype was seen a few times. This rearrangement joins TRBV3-1 to TRBJ1-5, with D uncertain. The germline gives CDR1 LGHDT, CDR2 YNNKEL (reference sequence). The CDR3 is 13 residues long. With 4 bases removed from V and 4 bases from J, the gap between germline ends came to 8 bases. CDR3 bases: TGTGCCAGCAGCCCGCAAAGGAATCAGCCCCAGCATTTT. The encoded protein is CASSPQRNQPQHF.

This clonotype was seen ten or more times. The V call is TRBV5-6, the J call TRBJ2-7; TRBD2 matches at 7 bases. The CDR3 spans 14 residues. Trimming cost V 2 bases and J 0 bases; bases outside gene matches: 2. In germline, CDR1 is SGHDT, CDR2 YYEEEE. This CDR3 is CASSFRDYSYEQYF. The CDR3 nucleotides are TGTGCCAGCAGCTTCCGGGACTACTCCTACGAGCAGTACTTC.

This clonotype was seen only a few times. The gene calls are TRBV12-3 or TRBV12-4 and TRBJ2-7; D ambiguous. V dropped 3 bases and J dropped 0 bases, with 9 bases sitting between them. The CDR3 is made up of 14 amino acids. CDR3 loop: CASSFGPASYEQYF. The CDR3 DNA sequence: TGTGCCAGCAGTTTTGGCCCGGCCTCCTACGAGCAGTACTTC.

The chain employs TRBV5-1 and TRBJ2-1, with 8 nucleotides matching TRBD2. The CDR3 extends over 16 amino acids. The V gene end was trimmed by 4 bases and the J gene end by 4 bases; junction bases not matched to a gene: 10. Germline-derived CDR1 and CDR2 are SGHRS and YFSETQ. Here the CDR3 DNA reads TGCGCCAGCAGCCCCGCTAGCGGGCGAGGATACAATGAGCAGTTCTTC. As protein: CASSPASGRGYNEQFF.

This clonotype was picked up a small number of times. The gene calls are TRBV12-3 or TRBV12-4 and TRBJ1-2, with no clear D. CDR3 length: 11 amino acids. Trimming took 3 bases from V and 5 from J, leaving 4 bases between them. The CDR3 nucleotides read TGTGCCAGCAGTTTCCCATATGGCTACACCTTC. Translated, it gives CASSFPYGYTF.

This clonotype has only a few counts. This chain links TRBV2 with TRBJ2-7; D is unclear. Germline CDR1 is SNHLY and CDR2 is FYNNEI. The CDR3 is 14 residues long. Trimming took off 6 bases at V and 1 base at J, with 13 bases between the two ends. This CDR3 reads CASRAGSTSYEQYF. The CDR3 coding sequence is TGTGCCAGCAGGGCCGGCTCCACTTCCTACGAGCAGTACTTC.

This clonotype has more than one count but fewer than ten. The chain uses TRBV29-1 and TRBJ1-3, with a possible D match to TRBD1 (5 bases). From germline, CDR1 is SQVTM and CDR2 ANQGSEA. This CDR3 comprises 13 residues. Trimming pared 1 base from V and 2 bases from J, leaving 6 bases between. The CDR3 nucleotides read TGCAGCGTTGAAGCAGGGACTGGAAACACCATATATTTT. Amino acid sequence: CSVEAGTGNTIYF.

This clonotype turned up a few times. This chain uses TRBV4-1 with TRBJ2-7; no clear D. The CDR3 is made up of 16 amino acids. The germline CDR1 and CDR2 sequences are MGHRA and YSYEKL. Trimming cost V 1 base and J 4 bases, with 17 bases left between them. CDR3 sequence reads: CASSQALRPESYEQYF. The DNA of the CDR3 is TGCGCCAGCAGCCAAGCGCTTCGACCGGAAAGTTACGAGCAGTACTTC.

The J gene is TRBJ2-7, the V gene TRBV5-1, with 10 bases aligning to TRBD1. V lost 2 bases to trimming and J lost 2 bases; unmatched junction nucleotides: 10. This CDR3 has 17 residues. CDR1 and CDR2 from the germline V gene are SGHRS and YFSETQ. The CDR3 reads CASSLGVGTGEPYEQYF. DNA of the CDR3: TGCGCCAGCAGCTTAGGTGTCGGGACAGGGGAACCCTACGAGCAGTACTTC.

This chain links TRBV7-8 with TRBJ2-2, with TRBD2 matching over 7 bases. The CDR3 length is 17 residues. Losses at the gene ends were 2 bases for V and 4 bases for J; bases not matched to a gene: 10. CDR1 SGHVS and CDR2 FQNEAQ come from the germline V gene. CDR3 protein: CASSLNRGESLTGELFF. The CDR3 coding sequence is TGTGCCAGCAGCTTAAATCGGGGGGAGTCGCTCACCGGGGAGCTGTTTTTT.

This clonotype has only a few counts. This chain links TRBV7-2 with TRBJ1-5; D gene unclear. This CDR3 has 15 amino acids. Germline lookup yields CDR1 SGHTA and CDR2 FQGNSA. V lost 5 bases to trimming and J lost 8 bases, with 19 bases between them. The CDR3 reads CASSRGGDRSEPQHF. The CDR3 DNA follows: TGTGCCAGCAGCCGTGGTGGGGATAGGAGCGAGCCCCAGCATTTT.

This clonotype was seen at least ten times. The CDR3: CASSLSRIPLNTEAFF. The CDR3 DNA follows: TGCGCCAGCAGCTTGTCCCGGATTCCATTGAACACTGAAGCTTTCTTT. The V and J genes are TRBV5-1 and TRBJ1-1; D not certain. With 1 base removed from V and 0 bases from J, the gap between germline ends came to 13 bases. This CDR3 spans 16 amino acids. Germline loops: CDR1 SGHRS, CDR2 YFSETQ.

This chain connects TRBV7-2 to TRBJ2-5; 9 nucleotides agree with TRBD2. The CDR3 loop spans 14 amino acids. Trimming removed 11 bases from V and 1 base from J; junction bases left unmatched: 8. The germline V gene encodes CDR1 SGHTA and CDR2 FQGNSA. The CDR3 reads CAERREGRQETQYF. The CDR3 bases are TGTGCCGAGAGGCGGGAGGGCCGCCAAGAGACCCAGTACTTC. Looking up the rest from reference TRBV7-2 and TRBJ2-5 gives the full variable domain: GAGVSQSPSNKVTEKGKDVELRCDPISGHTALYWYRQSLGQGLEFLIYFQGNSAPDKSGLPSDRFSAERTGGSVSTLTIQRTQQEDSAVYLCAERREGRQETQYFGPGTRLLVL.

This clonotype showed up just a few times. The rearrangement links TRBV7-2 to TRBJ1-5; 8 bases align to TRBD1. Germline V gene data show CDR1 as SGHTA and CDR2 as FQGNSA. V was pared by 5 bases and J by 2 bases, with 5 bases of the junction left unmatched. The CDR3 has 15 residues. The CDR3 loop reads CASSGQGNGNQPQHF. DNA for the CDR3: TGTGCCAGCAGCGGACAGGGAAACGGCAATCAGCCCCAGCATTTT.

This clonotype was seen ten or more times. The chain links TRBV20-1 to TRBJ2-7; 8 bases are shared with TRBD2. V dropped 2 bases and J dropped 6; count of bases not matched to a gene: 15. The V gene's germline CDR1 is DFQATT and CDR2 SNEGSKA (reference sequence). This CDR3 has 16 amino acids. The CDR3 is CSARQLPGLGLSEQYF. The CDR3 DNA reads TGCAGTGCTAGACAACTTCCGGGACTAGGCCTCTCCGAGCAGTACTTC.

This clonotype was counted a few times. The chain has TRBV20-1 and TRBJ2-3; 11 nucleotides line up with TRBD2. Looked up from germline, CDR1 is DFQATT and CDR2 is SNEGSKA (reference sequence). Trimming removed 3 bases from V and 2 bases from J; junction bases left unmatched: 7. The CDR3 has 16 amino acids. This chain's CDR3 is CSARLAGGGDTDTQYF. The CDR3 bases are TGCAGTGCTAGGCTAGCGGGAGGAGGAGACACAGATACGCAGTATTTT.

This clonotype was counted at least ten times. The rearrangement links TRBV27 to TRBJ2-1, with D perhaps TRBD1 or TRBD2 (6 bases each). The CDR3 has 16 amino acids. Germline V gives CDR1 MNHEY, CDR2 SMNVEV (reference sequence). The germline V and J ends were trimmed by 5 bases and 6 bases, with 20 bases remaining between them. The CDR3 here is CASSNPRGTLGNEQFF. CDR3 sequence (DNA): TGTGCCAGCAGTAACCCGAGGGGGACTTTAGGCAATGAGCAGTTCTTC.

The V and J genes are TRBV7-8 and TRBJ2-1, with no clear D. Germline CDR1 and CDR2: SGHVS and FQNEAQ. The ends were cut back, 1 base at V and 8 bases at J, with 9 bases in the middle. The CDR3 has 13 amino acids. The CDR3 DNA is TGTGCCAGCAGCTTAGTGGGCTTAGATGAGCAGTTCTTC. Amino acid sequence: CASSLVGLDEQFF.

This clonotype showed up just a few times. V gene TRBV3-1 combines with J gene TRBJ2-5; 8 nucleotides match TRBD1. Losses at the gene ends were 6 bases for V and 5 bases for J; bases not matched to a gene: 11. The CDR3 has 15 amino acids. The germline V gene has CDR1 LGHDT and CDR2 YNNKEL (reference sequence). The CDR3 loop is CASRVLDRVTETQYF. In nucleotides, the CDR3 is TGTGCCAGCAGAGTTTTGGACAGGGTGACGGAGACCCAGTACTTC.

The chain is built from TRBV29-1 and TRBJ2-5, with 9 bases fitting TRBD2. CDR3 length: 15 amino acids. After removal of 4 bases from V and 0 bases from J, the junction contained 6 bases not matched to a gene. Germline V gives CDR1 SQVTM, CDR2 ANQGSEA. The chain's CDR3 is CSVGPSGKYQETQYF. CDR3 bases: TGCAGCGTTGGGCCTAGCGGGAAGTACCAAGAGACCCAGTACTTC.

This clonotype occurred a few times. V and J are TRBV14 and TRBJ2-5; possible D gene TRBD1, 5 bases. V dropped 2 bases and J dropped 2 bases, with 12 bases sitting between them. This CDR3 contains 15 residues. Germline lookup yields CDR1 SGHDN and CDR2 FVKESK. CDR3 sequence (DNA): TGTGCCAGCAGCCAACTGGGGCAGCCGCAAGAGACCCAGTACTTC. Its protein is CASSQLGQPQETQYF.

This clonotype appeared many times. The V and J genes are TRBV7-3 and TRBJ2-3; D is unresolved. The CDR3 has 14 amino acids. Trimming stripped 5 bases from V and 0 bases from J, with 9 bases between. Germline V gene data show CDR1 as SGHTA and CDR2 as FQGTGA. The CDR3 DNA reads TGTGCCAGCAGCCCCGCGGCTAGCACAGATACGCAGTATTTT. The encoded protein is CASSPAASTDTQYF.

This clonotype was picked up a small number of times. The chain uses TRBV7-9 and TRBJ1-4; TRBD1 aligns across 10 bases. CDR1 and CDR2 from the germline V gene are SEHNR and FQNEAQ (reference sequence). The CDR3 runs to 15 residues. The ends lost 5 bases at V and 5 bases at J; junction bases unmatched: 5. The CDR3 sequence is CASSPGDRGNEKLFF. In nucleotides, the CDR3 is TGTGCCAGCAGCCCGGGGGACAGGGGAAATGAAAAACTGTTTTTT.

As concerns this clonotype: One junction end does not reproduce the germline sequence, and a read error may be involved. J is TRBJ2-1 and V is TRBV7-7; D is possibly TRBD1 (5 bases). Germline V lookup: CDR1 SSHAT, CDR2 FNYEAQ (reference sequence). The CDR3 runs 15 residues. CDR3 amino acids: CASSLGEGRNNEQFF. The CDR3 DNA is TGTGCTAGCAGCTTAGGGGAAGGACGGAACAATGAGCAGTTCTTC.

This clonotype appeared a few times. The rearrangement links TRBV5-1 to TRBJ2-5, with a possible D match to TRBD1 (6 bases). Germline V CDR1 and CDR2: SGHRS, YFSETQ. This CDR3 comprises 15 residues. V was clipped by 2 bases and J by 0 bases, with 11 bases between them. The CDR3 loop reads CASSFATGYQETQYF. As DNA, the CDR3 is TGCGCCAGCAGCTTCGCCACAGGGTACCAAGAGACCCAGTACTTC.